This TCR beta chain was sequenced during a study of T cell clonotyping in hematopoietic cell transplantation. Method: immunoSEQ multiplex PCR; TCRdb's copy keeps in-frame clones and lacks some. The sample lists 4,200 or so clones; about a sixth were seen once. This clone was picked up a small number of times. Its antigen remains unknown. Study-level points and caveats: Few recipient clonotypes overlapped donors; over 95% were de novo at given depth. No sorting was done, leaving CD4 and CD8 contributions mixed. Higher Inverse Simpson Index values in graft donor and pretransplant recipient predicted broader posttransplant TCR diversity. Pathologically expanded recipient clonotypes increased progressively from day 30 to day 180 as diversity fell.

V lost 6 bases, J lost 7 bases, and 10 bases lay in between. Germline V lookup: CDR1 SNHLY, CDR2 FYNNEI. The CDR3 contains 13 residues. Sequenced material: peripheral blood mononuclear cells, taken 30 days after allogeneic stem cell transplant. The gene calls are TRBV2 and TRBJ1-6; possibly TRBD1 for D (5 bases). This TCR was sampled from a male patient aged 45-60 years who had an allogeneic stem cell transplant from a related donor, so the T cells may come from the graft donor. Some clones in this sample may be carry-over from other donors' samples. The CDR3: CASRTTANSPLHF. The CDR3 DNA is TGTGCCAGCAGAACGACAGCCAATTCACCCCTCCACTTT.